The 19 T cell receptor beta chains in this list originate from one sample, sequenced in a study of T cell responses to AZD1222 COVID-19 vaccine. Sequencing was performed with immunoSEQ multiplex PCR; in TCRdb, only in-frame clones are kept and a portion is missing. This table holds tens of thousands of clones, over 70% found once. Sequenced material: peripheral blood, taken 28 days after the second AZD1222 dose. These receptors came from an adult who received the AZD1222 COVID-19 vaccine.

This clone turned up a few times. The chain uses TRBV7-2 and TRBJ2-3; TRBD1 is a possible D gene (5 bases). V was trimmed by 5 bases and J by 4 bases, leaving 13 bases between them. The CDR3 contains 14 residues. Germline values: CDR1 SGHTA, CDR2 FQGNSA. DNA of the CDR3: TGTGCCAGCAGCCCACAGCAGGGCCCAGATACGCAGTATTTT. Protein product: CASSPQQGPDTQYF.

Concerning this clone: Other DNA sequences of this sample code for an identical CDR3. The V call is TRBV6-1, the J call TRBJ2-5; TRBD1 aligns across 12 bases. The trim removed 4 bases at V and 5 bases at J, leaving 8 bases unmatched. From germline, CDR1 is MNHNS and CDR2 SASEGT. The CDR3 is 16 amino acids. The CDR3 spells CASSATGQGAGETQYF. The CDR3 coding sequence is TGTGCCAGCAGTGCAACGGGACAGGGGGCTGGGGAGACCCAGTACTTC.

V and J are TRBV9 and TRBJ2-7; 8 nucleotides match TRBD2. The junction had 14 bases not matched to a gene; V was cut back by 4 bases and J by 8 bases. The CDR3 is 15 amino acids. Germline assignment: CDR1 SGDLS and CDR2 YYNGEE. The CDR3 region has the DNA TGTGCCAGCAGCCCTCAATGGGAGCGGGAGTTCCAGCAGTACTTC. This codes for CASSPQWEREFQQYF.

In its sample, this clone was seen once. V is TRBV20-1 and J is TRBJ1-5; a weak D match, TRBD1 (5 bases). CDR3 length: 12 residues. Looked up from germline, CDR1 is DFQATT and CDR2 is SNEGSKA (reference sequence). Trimming removed 3 bases at V and 6 bases at J, with 9 bases between. The CDR3 DNA follows: TGCAGTGCTAGTGGGGGGGGTCAGCCCCAGCATTTT. It encodes CSASGGGQPQHF.

J is TRBJ2-7 and V is TRBV11-3, with D possibly being TRBD2 (6 bases). The CDR3 extends over 13 amino acids. Deletions cut 6 bases from V and 9 bases from J, with 18 bases between. Germline-derived CDR1 and CDR2 are SGHNT and YENEEA. The CDR3 DNA reads TGTGCCAGCAGTCTATACGCAAGGGAGGCGCAGTACTTC. Its translation is CASSLYAREAQYF.

The chain is built from TRBV19 and TRBJ2-7, with D possibly matching TRBD2 (5 bases). CDR3 length equals 15 residues. From germline, CDR1 is LNHDA and CDR2 SQIVND (reference sequence). Trimming shortened V by 3 bases and J by 4 bases, and 16 bases separated the two germline ends. CDR3: CASSIQPTGRYEQYF. For the CDR3, the DNA is TGTGCCAGTAGTATCCAACCCACGGGGAGATACGAGCAGTACTTC. Full variable domain (outside the CDR3, taken from reference TRBV19 and TRBJ2-7): DGGITQSPKYLFRKEGQNVTLSCEQNLNHDAMYWYRQDPGQGLRLIYYSQIVNDFQKGDIAEGYSVSREKKESFPLTVTSAQKNPTAFYLCASSIQPTGRYEQYFGPGTRLTVT.

This chain joins TRBV4-2 and TRBJ2-2; D is unresolved. CDR3 length: 13 residues. Trimming shortened V by 4 bases and J by 6 bases, and 9 bases separated the two germline ends. Germline V lookup: CDR1 LGHNA, CDR2 YNFKEQ. DNA for the CDR3: TGTGCCAGCAGCCGAACGGAATCCGGGGAGCTGTTTTTT. This codes for CASSRTESGELFF.

In this sample, this clone turned up a few times. This chain connects TRBV28 to TRBJ2-7; D may be TRBD1 (6 bases). The CDR3 consists of 15 residues. Germline V CDR1 and CDR2: MDHEN, SYDVKM. Trimming took off 7 bases at V and 0 bases at J, with 16 bases between the two ends. Written as DNA, the CDR3 is TGTGCCAGCACCTCCCTCTTACAGGGCTCCTACGAGCAGTACTTC. This translates into CASTSLLQGSYEQYF.

J is TRBJ1-1 and V is TRBV19, with no clear D. The germline CDR1 and CDR2 sequences are LNHDA and SQIVND (reference sequence). The CDR3 extends over 11 amino acids. V was cut by 5 bases and J by 7 bases, with 8 bases left in between. CDR3 DNA sequence: TGTGCCAGTAGTGCCACCTTTGAAGCTTTCTTT. It translates to CASSATFEAFF.

The chain joins TRBV19 to TRBJ1-1; 11 nucleotides match TRBD1. CDR3 size: 12 residues. Trimming at V came to 7 bases and at J to 13 bases, leaving 8 bases not matched to a gene. From germline, CDR1 is LNHDA and CDR2 SQIVND (reference sequence). As DNA, the CDR3 is TGTGCCAGTAAGTTGGACAGGGGGCTGGTTTTCTTT. Protein sequence: CASKLDRGLVFF.

The chain recombines TRBV2 with TRBJ2-7, with 9 nucleotides matching TRBD1. V lost 4 bases, J lost 6 bases, and 13 bases stayed unmatched. Looked up from germline, CDR1 is SNHLY and CDR2 is FYNNEI. This CDR3 is 16 amino acids long. The chain's CDR3 is CASSGLKDRGFIEQYF. CDR3 DNA sequence: TGTGCCAGCAGTGGGCTCAAGGACAGGGGTTTCATCGAGCAGTACTTC.

The V gene is TRBV28, the J gene TRBJ2-1; TRBD1 might be the D (6 bases). V lost 6 bases, J lost 4 bases, and 10 bases lay in between. This CDR3 is 13 amino acids long. Germline-derived CDR1 and CDR2 are MDHEN and SYDVKM. The CDR3 coding sequence is TGTGCCAGCAGCCCCGGACAGTACAATGAGCAGTTCTTC. As protein: CASSPGQYNEQFF.

This sequence joins TRBV30 and TRBJ2-1, with 11 nucleotides matching TRBD2. Germline trimming cut 5 bases from V and 4 bases from J; bases unmatched to any gene: 1. CDR1 and CDR2 from the germline V gene are GTSNPN and SVGIG (reference sequence). The CDR3 spans 13 residues. The CDR3 loop reads CAWASGGYNEQFF. Written as DNA, the CDR3 is TGTGCCTGGGCTAGCGGGGGGTACAATGAGCAGTTCTTC. Together with reference TRBV30 and TRBJ2-1, the CDR3 gives the full variable domain: SQTIHQWPATLVQPVGSPLSLECTVEGTSNPNLYWYRQAAGRGLQLLFYSVGIGQISSEVPQNLSASRPQDRQFILSSKKLLLSDSGFYLCAWASGGYNEQFFGPGTRLTVL.

The genes are TRBV12-3 or TRBV12-4 and TRBJ2-2; D is ambiguous. Between the trimmed V and J ends, which lost 5 bases and 7 bases, there was a span of 8 bases. The CDR3 spans 12 residues. The CDR3 DNA reads TGTGCCAGCAGTAACCGAGGCGGGGAGCTGTTTTTT. This gives the protein CASSNRGGELFF.

The gene calls are TRBV5-1 and TRBJ1-2, with 8 bases matching TRBD1. From germline, CDR1 is SGHRS and CDR2 YFSETQ. V lost 2 bases to trimming and J lost 1 base; unmatched junction nucleotides: 4. The CDR3 length is 15 residues. The CDR3 here is CASSFLTGGNYGYTF. In nucleotides, the CDR3 is TGCGCCAGCAGCTTCCTTACAGGGGGTAACTATGGCTACACCTTC.

V is TRBV2 and J is TRBJ1-5; D unclear. In germline, CDR1 is SNHLY, CDR2 FYNNEI. The CDR3 is 14 amino acids. V was pared by 5 bases and J by 5 bases, with 13 bases between. DNA of the CDR3: TGTGCCAGCAGTAAACTGGGCCTAGATCAGCCCCAGCATTTT. Protein sequence: CASSKLGLDQPQHF.

The J gene is TRBJ2-1, the V gene TRBV12-3 or TRBV12-4; D uncertain. The CDR3 contains 10 residues. The V gene lost 3 bases and the J gene lost 8 bases, with 2 bases spanning the gap. The DNA of the CDR3 is TGTGCCAGCAGTTTCGATGAGCAGTTCTTC. Its translation is CASSFDEQFF.

This clone was found a few times. A read error may produce the germline difference seen at one junction end. The chain couples TRBV7-7 to TRBJ2-1; D remains unclear. Germline CDR1 reads SSHAT; CDR2 reads FNYEAQ (reference sequence). This CDR3 has 13 residues. The CDR3, as DNA: TGTGCTAGCAGCCCACAGACTTCGGATGAGCAGTTCTTC. Its translation: CASSPQTSDEQFF.

The CDR3 sequence: CASRNTRMAEETQYF. CDR3 bases: TGTGCCAGCAGAAACACCCGGATGGCGGAAGAGACCCAGTACTTC. The chain joins TRBV6-5 to TRBJ2-5; no definite D call. Trimming cost V 6 bases and J 3 bases, with 17 bases left between them. Germline CDR1 is MNHEY and CDR2 is SVGAGI. The CDR3 totals 15 residues.